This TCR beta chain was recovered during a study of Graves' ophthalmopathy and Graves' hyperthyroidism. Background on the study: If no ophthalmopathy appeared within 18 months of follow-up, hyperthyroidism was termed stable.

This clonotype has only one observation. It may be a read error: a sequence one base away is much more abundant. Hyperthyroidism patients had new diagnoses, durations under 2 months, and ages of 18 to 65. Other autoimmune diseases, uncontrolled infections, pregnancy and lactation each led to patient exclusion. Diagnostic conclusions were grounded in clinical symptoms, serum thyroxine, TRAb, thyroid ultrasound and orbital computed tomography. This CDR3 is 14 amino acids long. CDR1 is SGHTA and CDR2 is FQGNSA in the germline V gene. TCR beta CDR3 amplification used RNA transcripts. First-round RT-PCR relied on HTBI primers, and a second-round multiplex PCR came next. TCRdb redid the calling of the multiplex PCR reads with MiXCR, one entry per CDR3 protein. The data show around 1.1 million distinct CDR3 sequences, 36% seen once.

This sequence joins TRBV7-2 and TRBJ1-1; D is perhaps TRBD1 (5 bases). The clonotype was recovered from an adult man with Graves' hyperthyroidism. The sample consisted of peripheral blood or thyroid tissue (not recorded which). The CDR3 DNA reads TGTGCCGGCAGCTCCCCAAAGGGGCGAGGAGGGGCTTTCTTT. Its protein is CAGSSPKGRGGAFF. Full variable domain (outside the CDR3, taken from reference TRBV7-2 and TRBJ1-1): GAGVSQSPSNKVTEKGKDVELRCDPISGHTALYWYRQSLGQGLEFLIYFQGNSAPDKSGLPSDRFSAERTGGSVSTLTIQRTQQEDSAVYLCAGSSPKGRGGAFFGQGTRLTVV.